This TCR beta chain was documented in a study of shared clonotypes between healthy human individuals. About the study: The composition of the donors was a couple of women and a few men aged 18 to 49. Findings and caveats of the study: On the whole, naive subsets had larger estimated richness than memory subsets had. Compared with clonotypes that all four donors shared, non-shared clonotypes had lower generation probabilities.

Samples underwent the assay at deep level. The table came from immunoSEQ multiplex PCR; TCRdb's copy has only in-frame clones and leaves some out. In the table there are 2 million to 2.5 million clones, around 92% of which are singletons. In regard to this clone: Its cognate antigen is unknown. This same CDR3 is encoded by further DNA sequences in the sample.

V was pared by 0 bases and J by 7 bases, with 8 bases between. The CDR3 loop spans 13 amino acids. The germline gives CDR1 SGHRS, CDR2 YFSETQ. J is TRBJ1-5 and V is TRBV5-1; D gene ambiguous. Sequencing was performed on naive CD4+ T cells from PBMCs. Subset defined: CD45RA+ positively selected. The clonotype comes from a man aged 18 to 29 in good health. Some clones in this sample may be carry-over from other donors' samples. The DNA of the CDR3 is TGCGCCAGCAGCTTGGCCCCAGACCAGCCCCAGCATTTT. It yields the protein CASSLAPDQPQHF.